These 28 T cell receptor beta chains came from one sample sequenced in a study of CD8+ T cells in alopecia areata. Reverse transcribed after extraction, RNA yielded cDNA as the sequencing template. TCRdb keeps only in-frame clones here, not all; method: immunoSEQ multiplex PCR. Among 95,000 to 110,000 clones listed, 65% to 85% were seen once. Treatment in this sample: oral pan-JAK inhibitor, 5-10 mg twice daily. The sample in question was CD8+ T cells sorted from blood, obtained at week 24, from a patient treated with tofacitinib. All receptors come from a human donor with alopecia areata.

The rearrangement uses TRBV7-2 and TRBJ2-3; 12 nucleotides match TRBD2. Per germline, CDR1 SGHTA and CDR2 FQGNSA. This CDR3 comprises 16 residues. J lost 5 bases, V lost 4 bases, and 7 bases had no gene match. CDR3 bases: TGTGCCAGCAGCTCTCGGACTAGCGGGGTACTAGATACGCAGTATTTT. This translates into CASSSRTSGVLDTQYF.

The rearrangement uses TRBV14 and TRBJ2-7, with 7 nucleotides matching TRBD1. This CDR3 is built from 15 residues. The junction had 6 bases not matched to a gene; V was cut back by 3 bases and J by 1 base. Germline V gene sequence: CDR1 SGHDN, CDR2 FVKESK. The chain's CDR3 is CASSHRDSLSYEQYF. Written as DNA, the CDR3 is TGTGCCAGCAGCCACCGGGACAGCTTATCCTACGAGCAGTACTTC.

This chain uses TRBV29-1 with TRBJ1-2; TRBD1 matches at 11 bases. V shed 7 bases and J 5 bases; nucleotides not matched to a gene: 9. In germline, CDR1 is SQVTM, CDR2 ANQGSEA. There are 14 residues in the CDR3. The CDR3 sequence is CSAAGQGARYGYTF. Written as DNA, the CDR3 is TGCAGCGCCGCCGGACAGGGGGCTCGGTATGGCTACACCTTC.

This clone has more than one count but fewer than ten. V is TRBV30 and J is TRBJ2-1; tentative D call: TRBD2 (6 bases). V was clipped by 5 bases and J by 4 bases, with 12 bases between them. CDR3 length equals 13 residues. Germline V gene lookup returns CDR1 GTSNPN and CDR2 SVGIG (reference sequence). This CDR3 reads CAWSPGTYNEQFF. The CDR3 bases are TGTGCCTGGTCGCCTGGGACTTACAATGAGCAGTTCTTC.

The rearrangement uses TRBV7-8 and TRBJ2-7; D might be TRBD2 (7 bases). CDR3 length: 18 amino acids. V was trimmed by 0 bases and J by 3 bases, leaving 21 bases between them. Per germline, CDR1 SGHVS and CDR2 FQNEAQ. CDR3 nucleotides: TGTGCCAGCAGCTTAGCAGAGACCGGGGGGCGAAGGGGCTACGAGCAGTACTTC. Protein product: CASSLAETGGRRGYEQYF. The variable domain in full, with the rest retrieved from reference TRBV7-8 and TRBJ2-7, is GAGVSQSPRYKVAKRGQDVALRCDPISGHVSLFWYQQALGQGPEFLTYFQNEAQLDKSGLPSDRFFAERPEGSVSTLKIQRTQQEDSAVYLCASSLAETGGRRGYEQYFGPGTRLTVT.

This clone was detected once. The chain carries TRBV7-6 and TRBJ2-7; D uncertain. Trimming took off 1 base at V and 0 bases at J, with 7 bases between the two ends. Germline V gene data show CDR1 as SGHVS and CDR2 as FNYEAQ. CDR3 length: 14 residues. CDR3 loop: CASSLDRSSYEQYF. The CDR3 nucleotides read TGTGCCAGCAGCTTAGATCGGAGCTCCTACGAGCAGTACTTC.

The rearrangement joins TRBV13 to TRBJ2-7, with TRBD1 matching 7 bases. After removal of 5 bases from V and 5 bases from J, the junction contained 9 bases not matched to a gene. CDR1 is PRHDT and CDR2 is FYEKMQ in the germline V gene (reference sequence). The CDR3 covers 14 residues. The CDR3 coding sequence is TGTGCCAGCAGCGCACCCGGGACAGCGGACGAGCAGTACTTC. Its translation: CASSAPGTADEQYF.

The chain has TRBV7-8 and TRBJ2-7; D is perhaps TRBD2 (7 bases). In germline, CDR1 is SGHVS, CDR2 FQNEAQ. This CDR3 has 12 amino acids. V lost 4 bases and J 5 bases, leaving 9 bases between the germline ends. The CDR3 DNA reads TGTGCCAGCAGCTGGGGGGGGCACGAGCAGTACTTC. Residues: CASSWGGHEQYF.

The V and J genes are TRBV5-4 and TRBJ2-1; 15 nucleotides line up with TRBD2. From germline, CDR1 is SGHNT and CDR2 YYREEE (reference sequence). V lost 0 bases and J lost 6; bases outside the gene matches: 1. CDR3 length equals 16 residues. The CDR3 DNA reads as TGTGCCAGCAGCTTGGGGACTAGCGGGGGGGGCAATGAGCAGTTCTTC. It is translated as CASSLGTSGGGNEQFF.

The CDR3 coding sequence is TGTGCCAGCAGCTTAGGAGTGATAGCGGGGGGATACACAGATACGCAGTATTTT. This encodes CASSLGVIAGGYTDTQYF. The chain employs TRBV7-2 and TRBJ2-3; 10 bases line up with TRBD2. CDR1 SGHTA and CDR2 FQGNSA come from the germline V gene. Losses at the gene ends were 1 base for V and 2 bases for J; bases not matched to a gene: 9. CDR3 length equals 18 residues.

The chain carries TRBV7-3 and TRBJ2-3, with TRBD1 as a possible D gene (5 bases). Trimming took off 2 bases at V and 1 base at J, with 7 bases between the two ends. Looked up from germline, CDR1 is SGHTA and CDR2 is FQGTGA. This CDR3 contains 14 residues. CDR3 in amino acids: CASSLVGGTDTQYF. CDR3 nucleotides: TGTGCCAGCAGCTTAGTAGGGGGCACAGATACGCAGTATTTT. Together with reference TRBV7-3 and TRBJ2-3, the CDR3 gives the full variable domain: GAGVSQTPSNKVTEKGKYVELRCDPISGHTALYWYRQSLGQGPEFLIYFQGTGAADDSGLPNDRFFAVRPEGSVSTLKIQRTERGDSAVYLCASSLVGGTDTQYFGPGTRLTVL.

The chain joins TRBV10-2 to TRBJ2-5, with 10 nucleotides matching TRBD2. Germline loops: CDR1 WSHSY, CDR2 SAAADI. CDR3 size: 16 residues. The junction had 12 bases not matched to a gene; V was cut back by 7 bases and J by 4 bases. CDR3: CASTVTSGERRETQYF. For the CDR3, the DNA is TGCGCCAGCACTGTAACTAGCGGGGAAAGAAGAGAGACCCAGTACTTC.

V gene TRBV15 combines with J gene TRBJ2-1; D not resolved. V dropped 1 base and J dropped 6 bases, with 13 bases sitting between them. Germline CDR1 LNHNV, CDR2 YYDKDF (reference sequence). This CDR3 is built from 15 residues. This chain's CDR3 is CATSRASQRPNEQFF. For the CDR3, the DNA is TGTGCCACCAGCAGAGCGAGCCAGCGACCCAATGAGCAGTTCTTC.

This sequence joins TRBV21-1 and TRBJ1-6. TRBV21-1 is a pseudogene. This CDR3 contains 12 residues. CDR3 DNA sequence: TGTGCCAGTCCTAAAGAAAATTCACCCCTCCACTTT. Its protein product is CASPKENSPLHF.

The gene calls are TRBV4-3 and TRBJ2-5; 10 positions agree with TRBD2. This CDR3 has 17 amino acids. The germline gives CDR1 LGHNA, CDR2 YSLEER. The J segment lost 2 bases and the V segment lost 0 bases, leaving 6 bases of the junction unmatched. The CDR3 sequence is CASSQDLLSGGQETQYF. CDR3 in DNA: TGCGCCAGCAGCCAAGATCTTCTTAGCGGGGGGCAAGAGACCCAGTACTTC.

The V and J genes are TRBV14 and TRBJ2-7; 8 positions agree with TRBD1. V gave up 6 bases and J gave up 3 bases; unmatched junction bases: 10. The CDR3 runs to 15 residues. CDR1 is SGHDN and CDR2 is FVKESK in the germline V gene. CDR3 bases: TGTGCCAGCAGACTAGGGACAGGTCGACTCTACGAGCAGTACTTC. As protein: CASRLGTGRLYEQYF.

The V call is TRBV2, the J call TRBJ2-7; 8 nucleotides line up with TRBD1. Germline CDR1 is SNHLY and CDR2 is FYNNEI. The CDR3 consists of 14 residues. After removal of 6 bases from V and 5 bases from J, the junction contained 9 bases not matched to a gene. The CDR3 DNA sequence: TGTGCCAGCAGCGAGACAGGGGTAGGTGACGAGCAGTACTTC. Amino acids: CASSETGVGDEQYF.

This chain links TRBV19 with TRBJ2-2; D not certain. The CDR3 contains 13 residues. Per germline, CDR1 LNHDA and CDR2 SQIVND (reference sequence). V was trimmed by 3 bases and J by 3 bases, leaving 5 bases between them. The CDR3 region is CASSIPDTGELFF. CDR3 nucleotide sequence: TGTGCCAGTAGTATTCCGGACACCGGGGAGCTGTTTTTT.

This chain joins TRBV30 and TRBJ2-1; D gene uncertain. V lost 3 bases, J lost 9 bases, and 6 bases lay in between. This CDR3 comprises 10 residues. Germline CDR1 reads GTSNPN; CDR2 reads SVGIG (reference sequence). The CDR3 reads CAWRVGEQFF. The CDR3 nucleotides read TGTGCCTGGAGGGTGGGTGAGCAGTTCTTC. Together with reference TRBV30 and TRBJ2-1, the CDR3 gives the full variable domain: SQTIHQWPATLVQPVGSPLSLECTVEGTSNPNLYWYRQAAGRGLQLLFYSVGIGQISSEVPQNLSASRPQDRQFILSSKKLLLSDSGFYLCAWRVGEQFFGPGTRLTVL.

The V gene is TRBV4-2, the J gene TRBJ1-3; D perhaps matches TRBD1 (5 bases). Germline-derived CDR1 and CDR2 are LGHNA and YNFKEQ. This CDR3 is built from 16 residues. V was clipped by 2 bases and J by 0 bases, with 11 bases between them. The CDR3 spells CASSQLREGSGNTIYF. The CDR3 DNA reads as TGTGCCAGCAGCCAACTCAGGGAGGGCTCTGGAAACACCATATATTTT.

This rearrangement joins TRBV10-3 to TRBJ1-5; D is uncertain. The CDR3 totals 14 residues. Trimming removed 6 bases at V and 0 bases at J, with 9 bases between. Germline V gives CDR1 ENHRY, CDR2 SYGVKD. Here the CDR3 reads CAISRAYSNQPQHF. The CDR3, as DNA: TGTGCCATCAGCCGAGCGTATAGCAATCAGCCCCAGCATTTT.

This chain links TRBV19 with TRBJ1-1; D unclear. Trimming cost V 3 bases and J 3 bases, with 14 bases left between them. This CDR3 comprises 15 residues. Germline V gene data show CDR1 as LNHDA and CDR2 as SQIVND (reference sequence). The CDR3 bases are TGTGCCAGTAGTATTCGGCCAGGTGGGGACACTGAAGCTTTCTTT. Translating it yields CASSIRPGGDTEAFF.

The rearrangement uses TRBV11-2 and TRBJ2-7; D gene ambiguous. The V gene's germline CDR1 is SGHAT and CDR2 FQNNGV. This CDR3 region has 14 residues. V gave up 1 base and J gave up 9 bases, with 16 bases separating them. CDR3 nucleotides: TGTGCCAGCAGCTTAGGCGAGGCGAACTATGGGCAGTACTTC. Protein product: CASSLGEANYGQYF.

This chain's CDR3 is CASSSGLAGGSSYNEQFF. The CDR3 DNA reads as TGCGCCAGCAGCTCCGGACTAGCGGGGGGTAGCTCCTACAATGAGCAGTTCTTC. The V and J genes are TRBV5-1 and TRBJ2-1, with TRBD2 matching over 14 bases. Looked up from germline, CDR1 is SGHRS and CDR2 is YFSETQ. The CDR3 contains 18 residues. V shed 3 bases, J shed 0 bases, and the junction held 5 bases outside the gene matches.

The J gene is TRBJ2-2, the V gene TRBV29-1; D is uncertain. Germline V gene lookup returns CDR1 SQVTM and CDR2 ANQGSEA. The CDR3 covers 13 residues. The ends were cut back, 3 bases at V and 5 bases at J, with 10 bases in the middle. CDR3 sequence: CSVDSLGTGELFF. CDR3 coding DNA: TGCAGCGTTGATTCTTTGGGTACCGGGGAGCTGTTTTTT.

This clone was seen just once. The chain joins TRBV6-6 to TRBJ1-2; the D gene is possibly TRBD1 (6 bases). Germline values: CDR1 MNHNY, CDR2 SVGAGI (reference sequence). The CDR3 is 13 residues long. Trimming took 6 bases from V and 4 from J, leaving 12 bases between them. CDR3 amino acids: CASSPGVAYGYTF. CDR3 bases: TGTGCCAGCAGCCCAGGGGTAGCCTATGGCTACACCTTC.

The chain has TRBV11-1 and TRBJ2-3; TRBD2 matches at 13 bases. This CDR3 region has 16 residues. V trimming: 5 bases; J trimming: 8 bases; junction bases outside the gene matches: 10. Per germline, CDR1 SGHAT and CDR2 FQDESV (reference sequence). The CDR3 nucleotides are TGTGCCAGCAGCAACCGACTAGCGGGGGGCGATGTTACGCAGTATTTT. It encodes CASSNRLAGGDVTQYF.

J is TRBJ2-7 and V is TRBV5-1; TRBD2 matches at 10 bases. The trim removed 4 bases at V and 3 bases at J, leaving 13 bases unmatched. Germline CDR1 is SGHRS and CDR2 is YFSETQ. The CDR3 length is 17 residues. CDR3 protein: CASSLLLAGELNYEQYF. The CDR3 bases are TGCGCCAGCAGCCTTCTCCTAGCGGGGGAGCTCAACTACGAGCAGTACTTC. The complete variable domain, with remaining parts taken from reference TRBV5-1 and TRBJ2-7, reads KAGVTQTPRYLIKTRGQQVTLSCSPISGHRSVSWYQQTPGQGLQFLFEYFSETQRNKGNFPGRFSGRQFSNSRSEMNVSTLELGDSALYLCASSLLLAGELNYEQYFGPGTRLTVT.